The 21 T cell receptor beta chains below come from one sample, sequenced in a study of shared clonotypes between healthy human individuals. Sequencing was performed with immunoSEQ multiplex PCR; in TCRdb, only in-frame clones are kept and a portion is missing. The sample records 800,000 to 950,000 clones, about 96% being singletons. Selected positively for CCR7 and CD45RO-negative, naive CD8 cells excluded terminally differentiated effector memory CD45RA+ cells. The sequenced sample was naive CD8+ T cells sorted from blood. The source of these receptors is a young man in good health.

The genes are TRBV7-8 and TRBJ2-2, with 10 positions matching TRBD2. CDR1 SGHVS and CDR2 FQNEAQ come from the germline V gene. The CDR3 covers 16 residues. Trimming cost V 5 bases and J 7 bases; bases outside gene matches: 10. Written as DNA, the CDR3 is TGTGCCAGCAGCCCCCCTAGCGGGAGTTTAATCGGGGAGCTGTTTTTT. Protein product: CASSPPSGSLIGELFF.

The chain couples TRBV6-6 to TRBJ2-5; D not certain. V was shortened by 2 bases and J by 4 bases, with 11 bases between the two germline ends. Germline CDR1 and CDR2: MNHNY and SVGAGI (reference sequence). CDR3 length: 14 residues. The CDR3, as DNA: TGTGCCAGCAGTTACGAACCCCCTCCAGAGACCCAGTACTTC. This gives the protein CASSYEPPPETQYF.

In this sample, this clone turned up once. CDR3 nucleotides: TGTGCCAGCGGTATGGACAGGGGAATCTACGAGCAGTACTTC. This codes for CASGMDRGIYEQYF. The V gene is TRBV5-4, the J gene TRBJ2-7; TRBD1 agrees at 9 bases. CDR3 length equals 14 residues. The junction had 8 bases not matched to a gene; V was cut back by 7 bases and J by 3 bases. CDR1 is SGHNT and CDR2 is YYREEE in the germline V gene (reference sequence).

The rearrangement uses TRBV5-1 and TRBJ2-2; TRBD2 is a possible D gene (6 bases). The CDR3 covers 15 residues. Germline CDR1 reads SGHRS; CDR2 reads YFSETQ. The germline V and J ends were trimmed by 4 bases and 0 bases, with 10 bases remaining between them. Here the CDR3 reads CASSIRDSNTGELFF. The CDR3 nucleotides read TGCGCCAGCAGCATCCGGGACTCGAACACCGGGGAGCTGTTTTTT.

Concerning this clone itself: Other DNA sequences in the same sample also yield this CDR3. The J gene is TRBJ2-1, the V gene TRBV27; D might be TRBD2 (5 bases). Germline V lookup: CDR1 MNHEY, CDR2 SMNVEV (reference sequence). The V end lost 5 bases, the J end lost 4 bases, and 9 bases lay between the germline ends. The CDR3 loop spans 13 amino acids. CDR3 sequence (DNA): TGTGCCAGCAGTCTAGCATCATACAATGAGCAGTTCTTC. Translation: CASSLASYNEQFF.

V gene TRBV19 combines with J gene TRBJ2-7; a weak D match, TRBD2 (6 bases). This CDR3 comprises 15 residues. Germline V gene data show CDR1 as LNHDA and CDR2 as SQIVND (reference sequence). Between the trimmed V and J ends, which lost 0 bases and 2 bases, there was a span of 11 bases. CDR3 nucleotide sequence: TGTGCCAGTAGTATAGACGGGAGCGCTACCTACGAGCAGTACTTC. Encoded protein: CASSIDGSATYEQYF. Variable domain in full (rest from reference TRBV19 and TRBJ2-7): DGGITQSPKYLFRKEGQNVTLSCEQNLNHDAMYWYRQDPGQGLRLIYYSQIVNDFQKGDIAEGYSVSREKKESFPLTVTSAQKNPTAFYLCASSIDGSATYEQYFGPGTRLTVT.

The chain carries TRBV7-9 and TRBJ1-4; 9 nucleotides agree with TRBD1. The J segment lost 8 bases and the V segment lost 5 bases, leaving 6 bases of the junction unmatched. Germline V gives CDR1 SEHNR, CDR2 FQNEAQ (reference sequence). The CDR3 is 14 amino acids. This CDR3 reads CASSMTGGVEKLFF. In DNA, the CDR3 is TGTGCCAGCAGCATGACAGGGGGGGTGGAAAAACTGTTTTTT. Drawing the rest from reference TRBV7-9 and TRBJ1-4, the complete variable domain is DTGVSQNPRHKITKRGQNVTFRCDPISEHNRLYWYRQTLGQGPEFLTYFQNEAQLEKSRLLSDRFSAERPKGSFSTLEIQRTEQGDSAMYLCASSMTGGVEKLFFGSGTQLSVL.

The CDR3 protein is CASSPPTTGVYGYTF. The CDR3 region has the DNA TGTGCCAGCAGCCCCCCGACGACAGGGGTCTATGGCTACACCTTC. The chain uses TRBV7-9 and TRBJ1-2, with 8 bases fitting TRBD1. Trimming took 5 bases from V and 4 from J; bases not matched to a gene: 9. There are 15 residues in the CDR3. Per germline, CDR1 SEHNR and CDR2 FQNEAQ (reference sequence).

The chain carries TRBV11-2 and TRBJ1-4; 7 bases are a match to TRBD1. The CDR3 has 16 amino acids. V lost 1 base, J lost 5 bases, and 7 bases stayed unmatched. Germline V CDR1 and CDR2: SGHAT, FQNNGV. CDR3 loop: CASSLGTTGRNEKLFF. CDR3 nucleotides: TGTGCCAGCAGCTTAGGGACGACAGGGCGGAATGAAAAACTGTTTTTT. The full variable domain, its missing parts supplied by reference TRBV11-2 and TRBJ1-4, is EAGVAQSPRYKIIEKRQSVAFWCNPISGHATLYWYQQILGQGPKLLIQFQNNGVVDDSQLPKDRFSAERLKGVDSTLKIQPAKLEDSAVYLCASSLGTTGRNEKLFFGSGTQLSVL.

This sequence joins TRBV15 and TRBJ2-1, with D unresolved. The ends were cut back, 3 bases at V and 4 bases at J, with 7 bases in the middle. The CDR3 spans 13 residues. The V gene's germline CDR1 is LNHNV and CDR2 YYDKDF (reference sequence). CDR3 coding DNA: TGTGCCACCAGCAGGGCCCAATACAATGAGCAGTTCTTC. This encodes CATSRAQYNEQFF.

The chain's CDR3 is CASSLPPPLAGGIYEQYF. In nucleotides, the CDR3 is TGTGCCAGCAGCCTCCCGCCCCCACTAGCGGGAGGAATCTACGAGCAGTACTTC. The chain carries TRBV7-9 and TRBJ2-7; 12 bases fit TRBD2. V gave up 5 bases and J gave up 3 bases; unmatched junction bases: 14. The CDR3 runs to 18 residues. The germline CDR1 and CDR2 sequences are SEHNR and FQNEAQ (reference sequence).

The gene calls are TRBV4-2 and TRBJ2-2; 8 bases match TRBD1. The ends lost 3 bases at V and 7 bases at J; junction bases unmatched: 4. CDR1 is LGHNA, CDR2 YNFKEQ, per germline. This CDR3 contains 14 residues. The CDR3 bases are TGTGCCAGCAGCCACAGGGGGCTTAGCGGGGAGCTGTTTTTT. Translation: CASSHRGLSGELFF.

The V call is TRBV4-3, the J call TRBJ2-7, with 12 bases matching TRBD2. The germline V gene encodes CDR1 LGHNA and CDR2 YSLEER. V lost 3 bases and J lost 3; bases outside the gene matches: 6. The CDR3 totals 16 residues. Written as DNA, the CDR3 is TGCGCCAGCAGCCAGGAGACTAGCGGGGGAAGCTACGAGCAGTACTTC. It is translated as CASSQETSGGSYEQYF.

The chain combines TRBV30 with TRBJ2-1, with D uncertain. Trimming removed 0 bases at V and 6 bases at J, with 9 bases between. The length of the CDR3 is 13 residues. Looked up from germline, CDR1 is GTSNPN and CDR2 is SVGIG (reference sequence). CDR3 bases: TGTGCCTGGAGTGTTTCCCTAGTCAATGAGCAGTTCTTC. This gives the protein CAWSVSLVNEQFF.

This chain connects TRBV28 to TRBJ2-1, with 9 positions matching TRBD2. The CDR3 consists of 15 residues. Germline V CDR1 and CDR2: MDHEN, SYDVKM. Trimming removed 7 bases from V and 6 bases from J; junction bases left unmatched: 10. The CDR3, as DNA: TGTGCCAGCACCCCCCCGGGACTAGCTCCCAATGAGCAGTTCTTC. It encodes CASTPPGLAPNEQFF.

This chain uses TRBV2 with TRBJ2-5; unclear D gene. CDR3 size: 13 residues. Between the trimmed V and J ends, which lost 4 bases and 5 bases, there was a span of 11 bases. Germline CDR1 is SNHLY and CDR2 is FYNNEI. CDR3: CASSAAVGETQYF. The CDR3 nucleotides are TGTGCCAGCAGTGCGGCGGTTGGGGAGACCCAGTACTTC.

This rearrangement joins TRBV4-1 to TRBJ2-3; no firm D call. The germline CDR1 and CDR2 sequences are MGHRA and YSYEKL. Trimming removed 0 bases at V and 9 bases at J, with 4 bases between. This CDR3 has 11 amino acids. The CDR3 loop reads CASSQDGTQYF. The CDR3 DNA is TGCGCCAGCAGCCAAGATGGAACGCAGTATTTT.

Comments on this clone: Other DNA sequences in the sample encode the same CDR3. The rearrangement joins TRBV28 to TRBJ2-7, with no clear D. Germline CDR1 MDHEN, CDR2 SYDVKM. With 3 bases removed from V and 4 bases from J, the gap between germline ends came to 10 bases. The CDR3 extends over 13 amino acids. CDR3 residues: CASSLGRPYEQYF. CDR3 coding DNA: TGTGCCAGCAGTTTGGGCAGGCCATACGAGCAGTACTTC.

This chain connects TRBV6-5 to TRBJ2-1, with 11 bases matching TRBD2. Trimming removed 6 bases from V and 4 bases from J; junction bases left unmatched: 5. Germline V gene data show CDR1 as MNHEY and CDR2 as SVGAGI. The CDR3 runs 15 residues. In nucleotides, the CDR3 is TGTGCCAGCAGCGTTGGGACTAGCGGATACAATGAGCAGTTCTTC. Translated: CASSVGTSGYNEQFF.

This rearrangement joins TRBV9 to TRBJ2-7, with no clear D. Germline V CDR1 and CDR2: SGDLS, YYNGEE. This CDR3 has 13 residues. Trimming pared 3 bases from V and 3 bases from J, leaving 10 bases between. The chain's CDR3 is CASSDGPGYEQYF. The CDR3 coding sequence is TGTGCCAGCAGCGACGGACCGGGCTACGAGCAGTACTTC.

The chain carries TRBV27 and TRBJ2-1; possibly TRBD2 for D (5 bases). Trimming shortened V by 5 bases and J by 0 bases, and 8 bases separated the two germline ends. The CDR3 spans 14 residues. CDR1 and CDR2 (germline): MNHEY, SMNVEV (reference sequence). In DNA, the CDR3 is TGTGCCAGCAGTCCAGCGGTCTCCTACAATGAGCAGTTCTTC. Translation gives CASSPAVSYNEQFF.